This T cell receptor (beta chain) stems from a study of breast tumors, draining lymph nodes, adjacent tissues. Study-wide results and caveats: Data fit most tumor T cells coming from lymph node, expanding in tumor. Compared with lymph nodes, tumors were less diverse; compared with nontumor tissue, more.

Axillary draining lymph nodes of breast cancer patients supplied the node samples. The CDR3 contains 14 residues. With 6 bases removed from V and 0 bases from J, the gap between germline ends came to 8 bases. Germline V gives CDR1 MNHNY, CDR2 SVGAGI (reference sequence). As for this clonotype: Its cognate antigen is unknown.

MiXCR was run by TCRdb on the multiplex PCR reads, yielding one entry per CDR3 protein. The sample lists 200,000 or so distinct CDR3 sequences, 25% to 40% occurring once. Specimen: axillary lymph node tissue. The receptor was derived from a female donor with breast cancer. Some clones in this sample may be carry-over from other donors' samples. The V gene is TRBV6-6, the J gene TRBJ1-4; D is possibly TRBD1 (5 bases). The CDR3 sequence: CASSVGATNEKLFF. The CDR3 DNA sequence: TGTGCCAGCAGCGTGGGGGCAACTAATGAAAAACTGTTTTTT.